Listed here is a single T cell receptor beta chain. This entry is derived from a study of blood T cell repertoires in COVID-19. Turning to the study itself: T cells, B-cell-depleted T cells, or PBMCs supplied cDNA or gDNA.

Measured with immunoSEQ multiplex PCR; TCRdb has only the in-frame clones, and not every one. Here the sample spans under 250,000 clones, approximately 84% being singletons. J lost 7 bases, V lost 3 bases, and 10 bases had no gene match. Germline V gives CDR1 GTSNPN, CDR2 SVGIG (reference sequence). The CDR3 extends over 14 amino acids. The sequencing sample was made of peripheral blood. This sequence originates from a man between 45 and 60 years old with active or convalescent COVID-19. This sequence joins TRBV30 and TRBJ1-2, with TRBD1 matching over 8 bases. The CDR3 loop reads CAWREDRASGGYTF. The CDR3 DNA sequence: TGTGCCTGGAGAGAGGACAGGGCCAGTGGTGGCTACACCTTC.